The table lists the clone carrying this TCR beta chain with a count of one. What it binds is not known. Newly diagnosed hyperthyroidism patients aged 18 to 65 years had disease lasting under 2 months. Germline CDR1 reads SGHTA; CDR2 reads FQGNSA. The CDR3 is made up of 15 amino acids. J was trimmed by 12 bases and V by 5 bases; bases with no gene match: 16. The sample is drawn from a study of T cells in Graves' hyperthyroidism and ophthalmopathy. Using RNA transcripts as the source, TCR beta CDR3 regions were amplified. The TCR CDR3 was amplified in a first-round RT-PCR using the HTBI primer set. One entry per CDR3 protein, called by TCRdb with MiXCR from the multiplex PCR reads. The table lists about 47,000 distinct CDR3 sequences, roughly 51% of them singletons. Overall study results and limits: The majority of expanded thyroid clonotypes above 0.001 also appeared in blood.

V is TRBV7-2 and J is TRBJ2-5; the match to TRBD2 covers 9 bases. Material for sequencing was peripheral blood or thyroid tissue (not recorded which). This sequence was found in a man between 18 and 29 years old with Graves' hyperthyroidism. The CDR3 DNA sequence: TGTGCCAGCAGCCCTGCGGGGGGGCAACACACCGGGGAGTACTTC. It specifies CASSPAGGQHTGEYF.